The T cell receptor beta chain under discussion was sequenced for a study of cytomegalovirus exposure and HLA in healthy donors. This clone has a handful of counts. Its antigen is unknown. Additional DNA sequences in this sample encode the identical CDR3. The length of the CDR3 is 13 residues. Germline lookup yields CDR1 LGHNA and CDR2 YNFKEQ. The ends lost 0 bases at V and 9 bases at J; junction bases unmatched: 1. Data came from immunoSEQ multiplex PCR; TCRdb stores just in-frame clones and leaves some out. The sample holds about 75,000 clones, around four fifths seen once. Findings and caveats of the study: It was reported that the classifier diagnosed cytomegalovirus status with high specificity and sensitivity in both the original and validation cohorts.

The chain uses TRBV4-2 and TRBJ2-1; 8 bases agree with TRBD2. This clonotype was sampled from a man in his thirties or forties in good health and CMV-seronegative. Sequencing was performed on PBMCs. The chain's CDR3 is CASSQDRGGEQFF. For the CDR3, the DNA is TGTGCCAGCAGCCAAGATCGGGGGGGTGAGCAGTTCTTC.